The rows below give T cell receptor beta chains drawn from one sample of a study of blood T cell repertoires in COVID-19. TCRdb's table, derived via immunoSEQ multiplex PCR, lists solely in-frame clones and lacks some. The sample lists some 250,000 clones; roughly 90% were seen once. The specimen was peripheral blood. These receptors all come from a human donor in a cohort sampled during active COVID-19. Both conserved end residues are part of each CDR3. Each record gives: CDR3 DNA, CDR3 protein, D gene, J gene, V gene, clone size. D genes are given only for firm matches. Where a row states a size, it is once, few, many or the class of an expanded clone; other rows omit it.

TGTGCCACCAGTGATTTTGCAGGGGGCAGTGGCTACACCTTC,CATSDFAGGSGYTF,TRBD1,TRBJ1-2,TRBV24-1,once
TGTGCCAGCAGTTATCCCTCTAGCGCGTTAAGCTCCTACAATGAGCAGTTCTTC,CASSYPSSALSSYNEQFF,-,TRBJ2-1,TRBV28,-
TGTGCCAGCAGTTTGCCGGGGGGAACTAATGAAAAACTGTTTTTT,CASSLPGGTNEKLFF,-,TRBJ1-4,TRBV28,-
TGTGCCAGCAGCTTGGTACCAGAGAACACTGAAGCTTTCTTT,CASSLVPENTEAFF,-,TRBJ1-1,TRBV5-8,-
TGTGCCAGCAGCGTTAGTGCACTAGCCAAAAACATTCAGTACTTC,CASSVSALAKNIQYF,-,TRBJ2-4,TRBV7-2,-
TGTGCCACCAGTGATACCAGGGGCGGCTACACCTTC,CATSDTRGGYTF,-,TRBJ1-2,TRBV24-1,-
TGCGCCAGCAGATTGCCCCGGGGACTTTCAGAGGAAAAACTGTTTTTT,CASRLPRGLSEEKLFF,-,TRBJ1-4,TRBV10-1,-
TGTGCCAGCAGCTTCTCGGGGGGAAACTACGAGCAGTACTTC,CASSFSGGNYEQYF,TRBD2,TRBJ2-7,TRBV7-3,few
TGTGCCAGCATTAGAGTGAACACTGAAGCTTTCTTT,CASIRVNTEAFF,-,TRBJ1-1,TRBV2,-
TGTGCCAGCAGTCCCCGGAAAGGGGTGGCAGAGACCCAGTACTTC,CASSPRKGVAETQYF,-,TRBJ2-5,TRBV5-4,once
TGTGCCAGCAGCACTACCACCCTTGGCTACACCTTC,CASSTTTLGYTF,-,TRBJ1-2,TRBV25-1,-
TGTGCCAGCAGCTTAGCGAGGGATTTGGGCACTGAAGCTTTCTTT,CASSLARDLGTEAFF,-,TRBJ1-1,TRBV7-6,once
TGCAGCGTTCAATCCTCGACAGGTAACTTCTACGAGCAGTACTTC,CSVQSSTGNFYEQYF,-,TRBJ2-7,TRBV29-1,once
TGTGCCAGCAGCGGACTAGCGATCTCCGGGGATGAGCAGTTCTTC,CASSGLAISGDEQFF,TRBD2,TRBJ2-1,TRBV28,-
TGTGCCAGCAGCCGCCCGGGACAGGGGATATATGGCTACACCTTC,CASSRPGQGIYGYTF,TRBD1,TRBJ1-2,TRBV14,-
TGTGCTAGTGGTTTGGGACTAGCGGGAGTTAATGAGCAGTTCTTC,CASGLGLAGVNEQFF,TRBD2,TRBJ2-1,TRBV12-5,-
TGCGCCAGCAGCTCTCTTGGACAGGGTGACGAGCAGTACTTC,CASSSLGQGDEQYF,TRBD1,TRBJ2-7,TRBV5-1,-
TGTGCCAGCAGTCAGGGGGCTGAAGCTTTCTTT,CASSQGAEAFF,TRBD1,TRBJ1-1,TRBV7-8,-
TGTGCCAGCAGACCCGATGCGGGTGTGGCTGAAGCTTTCTTT,CASRPDAGVAEAFF,-,TRBJ1-1,TRBV6-6,-
TGTGCCTGGAGTGTGCAGGGAAGTTATGGCTACACCTTC,CAWSVQGSYGYTF,-,TRBJ1-2,TRBV30,-
TGTGCCAGCAGCCGGACTAGCGGGGGACCCAATGAGCAGTTCTTC,CASSRTSGGPNEQFF,TRBD2,TRBJ2-1,TRBV3-1/TRBV3-2,-
TGTGCCAGCAGTTACACAGGCCCGCGGCCCCAGCATTTT,CASSYTGPRPQHF,-,TRBJ1-5,TRBV6-2/TRBV6-3,-
TGTGCCAGCAGCTTAGATTCGTACGAGCAGTACTTC,CASSLDSYEQYF,-,TRBJ2-7,TRBV11-2,-
TGTGCCACCAGTGACCCAACCACAGGGAAGTCCCTCTACAATGAGCAGTTCTTC,CATSDPTTGKSLYNEQFF,-,TRBJ2-1,TRBV24-1,-
TGTGCCAGCAGCTTAAAAGGACACGCTGAAGCTTTCTTT,CASSLKGHAEAFF,-,TRBJ1-1,TRBV7-9,-
TGTGCCAGCAGCTTAGCGATTTCAGGGGGCAATCAGCCCCAGCATTTT,CASSLAISGGNQPQHF,-,TRBJ1-5,TRBV7-9,-
TGTGCCAGCACCTTCCGTCGGGTTAACACCGGGGAGCTGTTTTTT,CASTFRRVNTGELFF,-,TRBJ2-2,TRBV11-2,-
TGTGCCAGCAGTTACTTAGCGGGGGGGCAGGAGACCCAGTACTTC,CASSYLAGGQETQYF,TRBD2,TRBJ2-5,TRBV6-5,-
TGTGCCAGCAGCTGGTCTCAGGGGTTTCAGGGAAACACCATATATTTT,CASSWSQGFQGNTIYF,-,TRBJ1-3,TRBV5-6,-
TGTGCCGGAACACTACTCAACTACGAGCAGTACTTC,CAGTLLNYEQYF,-,TRBJ2-7,TRBV30,-
TGCGCCAGCAGCCCGGGGACAGGGGGAGCTAATGAAAAACTGTTTTTT,CASSPGTGGANEKLFF,TRBD1,TRBJ1-4,TRBV5-1,-
TGTGCCAGCAGCCCGCGGACAGGGGCCGGAAACACCATATATTTT,CASSPRTGAGNTIYF,TRBD1,TRBJ1-3,TRBV7-2,once
TGTGCCAGCGTACTCGACAGTATTAGTTCACCCCTCCACTTT,CASVLDSISSPLHF,-,TRBJ1-6,TRBV6-5,-